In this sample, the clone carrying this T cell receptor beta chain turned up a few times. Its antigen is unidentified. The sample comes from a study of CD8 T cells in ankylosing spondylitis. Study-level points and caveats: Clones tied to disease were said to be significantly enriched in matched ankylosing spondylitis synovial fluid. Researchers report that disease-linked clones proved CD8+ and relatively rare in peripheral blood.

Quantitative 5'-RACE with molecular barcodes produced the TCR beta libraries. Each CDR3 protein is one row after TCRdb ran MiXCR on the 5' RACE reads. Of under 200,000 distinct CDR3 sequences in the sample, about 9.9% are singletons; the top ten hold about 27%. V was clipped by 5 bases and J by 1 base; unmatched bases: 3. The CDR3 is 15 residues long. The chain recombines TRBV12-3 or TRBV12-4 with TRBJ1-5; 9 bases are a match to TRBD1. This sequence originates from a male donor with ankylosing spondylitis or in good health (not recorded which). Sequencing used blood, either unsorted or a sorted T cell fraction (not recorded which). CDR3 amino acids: CASSGGQGSNQPQHF. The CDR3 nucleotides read TGTGCCAGCAGTGGTGGACAGGGGAGCAATCAGCCCCAGCATTTT.